This T cell receptor beta chain was documented in a study of blood T cells in healthy people across ages. Using a J-beta primer mix together with a sample-barcoded 5' primer, a second PCR was run for roughly 6 to 12 cycles. With 12 random nucleotides, a template-switch adaptor tagged each individual cDNA molecule. TCRdb recomputed calls from the 5' RACE reads with MiXCR, one row per CDR3 protein. The data hold about 560,000 distinct CDR3 sequences, with 27% observed a single time. In germline, CDR1 is MNHEY, CDR2 SMNVEV (reference sequence). This CDR3 has 15 residues. Trimming took 6 bases from V and 2 from J, leaving 17 bases between them. This clonotype was seen a handful of times. These data were likewise used in another study, on T cells of mothers and their children. That paper adds: Over 8 million TCR beta CDR3 reads were obtained from each mother, and some 3.2 million from each child. Overlap measured in related mother-child pairs was slightly, non-significantly higher than in unrelated pairs.

The rearrangement joins TRBV27 to TRBJ2-7, with D perhaps matching TRBD2 (7 bases). Sequencing input: blood. The origin of this receptor is a boy aged 2 to 10 in good health. The DNA of the CDR3 is TGTGCCAGCAGCCTGAGAGGCGGGGGCGCCTACGAGCAGTACTTC. Its protein is CASSLRGGGAYEQYF.